The clone carrying this TCR beta chain was seen many times. Amplified material comprised TCR beta CDR3 regions derived from RNA transcripts. The authors performed first-round RT-PCR with HTBI primers and then a second-round multiplex PCR. One entry per CDR3 protein, called by TCRdb with MiXCR from the multiplex PCR reads. The sample holds 740,000 or so distinct CDR3 sequences, roughly 41% seen once. Out of roughly 9.3 ml of fresh peripheral blood, PBMCs were obtained. This sample was included in a study of Graves' ophthalmopathy and Graves' hyperthyroidism. Germline CDR1 reads SGHNT; CDR2 reads YENEEA. This CDR3 is built from 17 residues. V was pared by 0 bases and J by 2 bases, with 13 bases between.

The chain employs TRBV11-3 and TRBJ2-2; a possible D gene is TRBD1 (5 bases). The receptor was derived from an adult man with Graves' ophthalmopathy. Sequencing was carried out using peripheral blood. CDR3 protein: CASSLDTAGLNTGELFF. The CDR3 coding sequence is TGTGCCAGCAGCTTAGATACCGCAGGGTTAAACACCGGGGAGCTGTTTTTT.